Described below is a single TCR beta chain sequence and its context. This clonotype was seen many times. This receptor's antigen is unknown. It has no much larger one-base neighbor in the sample; base qualities were not kept. V and J are truncated by 10 bases and 0 bases respectively, leaving an intervening sequence of 12 bases. Via the germline V gene, CDR1 is KGHDR and CDR2 SFDVKD. Including the terminal cysteine and phenylalanine, the CDR3 comprises 14 residues. The only DNA kept is the CDR3, 42 bases in frame from the first base. The library was produced with 5' RACE. TCRdb shows the sequencer as NextSeq 500. To correct for sequencing error and PCR bias, the TCR library protocol tagged individual cDNA molecules with unique molecular identifiers. Both TCR alpha and beta chains were sequenced, and tight co-correlation was observed between alpha and beta sequence abundances in each sample. The authors' analysis ran thus. Decombinator V4 was used to perform V gene, J gene and CDR3 annotation of TCR sequences. Expanded TCRs were defined as changing significantly between any two time points under a Poisson model with p below 0.0001. TCR abundances were normalised to the total number of TCRs sequenced per sample and expressed as counts per million. TRAV1-2 paired with TRAJ12, TRAJ20 or TRAJ33 defined MAIT TCRs, while TRAV10 paired with TRAJ18 defined iNKT TCRs. A search of VDJdb, accessed on 1 November 2021, was run for TCRs annotated to CMV, EBV and SARS-CoV-2, with TCRs annotated for multiple antigens excluded. TCRdb took the public reads, trimmed them with fastp at Q25, ran MiXCR for clone calling and kept in-frame beta chains. When rows share a CDR3 protein, they turn into one entry using the most common DNA and genes. For this entry, the V and J calls and clone size follow TCRdb and not the study's own pipeline. The sample has 25,000 to 35,000 distinct CDR3 sequences on record, more than 4% of them singletons. About 2.5% of the sample lies in the top ten.

The sample comes from a study of early T cells in non-severe SARS-CoV-2 infection (dated by TCRdb to about 2021). Regarding the complete study: Because TCR sequencing relied on bulk RNA taken from unsorted whole blood, pairing of alpha and beta chains was not possible.

Study-wide findings and limitations: VDJdb matching was skewed toward anti-spike CD8 responses, so virus-specific expansions were likely underestimated and private and CD4 specificities were missed.

This was a case-control study nested in a cohort of healthcare workers in London, UK, who had nasopharyngeal swab PCR tests and blood samples taken every week. Healthcare workers were recruited during the week of the UK lockdown, between 23 and 31 March 2020, and followed weekly for up to roughly 15 weeks. The chain employs TRBV24-1 and TRBJ2-1; the D gene could be TRBD1 or TRBD2, each one agreeing over 5 bases. The source is an adult who was a healthcare worker with PCR-confirmed SARS-CoV-2 infection or an uninfected control (not recorded which). Source material: whole blood. The bases are TGTGCCACTACCGGGACCAACTCCTACAATGAGCAGTTCTTC. Its coded protein is CATTGTNSYNEQFF.